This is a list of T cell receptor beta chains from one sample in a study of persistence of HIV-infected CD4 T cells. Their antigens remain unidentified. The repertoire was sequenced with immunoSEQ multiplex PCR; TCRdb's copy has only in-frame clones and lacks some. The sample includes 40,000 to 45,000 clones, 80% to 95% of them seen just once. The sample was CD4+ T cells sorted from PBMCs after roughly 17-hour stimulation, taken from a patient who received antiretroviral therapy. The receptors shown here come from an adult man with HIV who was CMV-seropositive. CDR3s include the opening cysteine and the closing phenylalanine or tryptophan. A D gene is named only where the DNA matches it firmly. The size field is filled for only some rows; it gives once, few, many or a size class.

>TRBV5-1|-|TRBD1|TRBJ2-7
CASSLAGQGRTQAHF
TGCGCCAGCAGCTTGGCTGGACAGGGGCGAACTCAAGCCCACTTC
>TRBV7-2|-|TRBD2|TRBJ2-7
CASRKTGTSGGRYEQYF
TGTGCCAGCAGAAAAACCGGGACTAGCGGGGGGCGCTACGAGCAGTACTTC
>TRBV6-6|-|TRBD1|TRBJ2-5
CASSRQGDGGQETQYF
TGTGCCAGCAGTCGACAGGGGGACGGGGGCCAAGAGACCCAGTACTTC
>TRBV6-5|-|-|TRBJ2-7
CASITAYEQYF
TGTGCCAGCATCACAGCCTACGAGCAGTACTTC
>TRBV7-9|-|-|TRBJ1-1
CASSLVERNTEAFF
TGTGCCAGCAGCTTAGTTGAGCGGAACACTGAAGCTTTCTTT
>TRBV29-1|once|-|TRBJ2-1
CSVGPAGDEQFF
TGCAGCGTTGGGCCAGCAGGGGATGAGCAGTTCTTC
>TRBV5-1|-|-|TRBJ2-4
CASRPELAKNIQYF
TGCGCCAGCAGGCCAGAACTAGCCAAAAACATTCAGTACTTC
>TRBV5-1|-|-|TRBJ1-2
CASSPDGSYGYTF
TGCGCCAGCAGTCCAGACGGCAGCTATGGCTACACCTTC
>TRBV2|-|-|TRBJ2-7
CASSQTYGYEQYF
TGTGCCAGCAGCCAAACTTACGGCTACGAGCAGTACTTC
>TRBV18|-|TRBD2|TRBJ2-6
CASSPPERGRVGANVLTF
TGTGCCAGCTCACCACCGGAGCGGGGGAGGGTTGGGGCCAACGTCCTGACTTTC
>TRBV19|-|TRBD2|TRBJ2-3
CASSPPGGFDTQYF
TGTGCCAGTAGTCCCCCGGGGGGGTTTGATACGCAGTATTTT
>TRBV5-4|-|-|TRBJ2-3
CASSLVKRTTSTDTQYF
TGTGCCAGCAGCTTGGTTAAGCGGACTACTAGCACAGATACGCAGTATTTT
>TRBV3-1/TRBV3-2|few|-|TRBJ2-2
CASSPAGKNTGELFF
TGTGCCAGCAGCCCCGCCGGGAAGAACACCGGGGAGCTGTTTTTT
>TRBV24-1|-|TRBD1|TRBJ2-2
CATSDSWGTGNTGELFF
TGTGCCACCAGTGATTCTTGGGGGACAGGGAACACCGGGGAGCTGTTTTTT
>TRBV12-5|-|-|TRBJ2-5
CASGPGTFQETQYF
TGTGCTAGTGGCCCGGGGACTTTCCAAGAGACCCAGTACTTC
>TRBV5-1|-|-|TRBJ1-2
CASSAPANYGYTF
TGCGCCAGCAGTGCTCCGGCTAACTATGGCTACACCTTC
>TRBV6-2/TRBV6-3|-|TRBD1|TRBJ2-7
CASSPTPTGPEGDEQYF
TGTGCCAGCAGCCCTACTCCGACAGGGCCTGAAGGGGACGAGCAGTACTTC
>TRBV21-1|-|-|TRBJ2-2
CASSTRTGGGELFF
TGTGCCAGCAGCACCCGGACAGGGGGCGGGGAGCTGTTTTTT
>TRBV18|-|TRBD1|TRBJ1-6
CASSPVPGGTLTYNSPLHF
TGTGCCAGCTCACCAGTTCCAGGGGGAACACTAACCTATAATTCACCCCTCCACTTT
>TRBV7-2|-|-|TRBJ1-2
CASSLVQEVGYTF
TGTGCCAGCAGCTTAGTACAGGAGGTTGGCTACACCTTC
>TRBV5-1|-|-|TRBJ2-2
CASSFITQGGAGELFF
TGCGCCAGCAGCTTTATAACCCAGGGTGGTGCCGGGGAGCTGTTTTTT
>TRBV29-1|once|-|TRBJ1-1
CSVVPGPGTEAFF
TGCAGCGTTGTTCCAGGGCCGGGCACTGAAGCTTTCTTT
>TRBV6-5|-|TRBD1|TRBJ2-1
CASRTPGQGRNEQFF
TGTGCCAGCCGGACCCCGGGACAGGGGAGGAATGAGCAGTTCTTC
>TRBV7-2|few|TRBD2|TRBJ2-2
CASSLSGSNTGELFF
TGTGCCAGCAGTCTTAGCGGGTCGAACACCGGGGAGCTGTTTTTT
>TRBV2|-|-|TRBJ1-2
CASSAFHLFNYGYTF
TGTGCCAGCAGTGCCTTTCACCTGTTTAACTATGGCTACACCTTC
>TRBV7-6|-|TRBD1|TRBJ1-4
CASSNFRTGGDEKLFF
TGTGCCAGCAGCAACTTTAGGACAGGGGGGGATGAAAAACTGTTTTTT
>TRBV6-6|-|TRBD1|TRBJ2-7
CASSYSTGQYYEQYF
TGTGCCAGCAGTTACTCGACGGGACAGTACTACGAGCAGTACTTC
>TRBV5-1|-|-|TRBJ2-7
CASSGSGEQYF
TGCGCCAGCAGCGGTTCTGGGGAGCAGTACTTC
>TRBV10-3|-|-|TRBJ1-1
CAISPRVTEAFF
TGTGCCATCAGTCCCAGGGTTACGGAAGCTTTCTTT
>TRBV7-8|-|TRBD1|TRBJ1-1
CASTRQGKNTEAFF
TGTGCCAGCACCCGACAGGGAAAGAACACTGAAGCTTTCTTT
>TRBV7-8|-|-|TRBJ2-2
CASSYPFPGRELFF
TGTGCCAGCAGCTACCCATTCCCGGGTCGGGAGCTGTTTTTT
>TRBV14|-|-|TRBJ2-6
CASSPLSVGALAGANVLTF
TGTGCCAGCAGCCCCCTCAGTGTAGGGGCTTTGGCTGGGGCCAACGTCCTGACTTTC
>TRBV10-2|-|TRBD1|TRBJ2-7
CASRDRAFRNEQYF
TGCGCCAGCAGAGACAGGGCATTTAGGAACGAGCAGTACTTC
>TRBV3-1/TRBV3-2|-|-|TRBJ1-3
CASSPLPPHSGNTIYF
TGTGCCAGCAGCCCCCTCCCCCCCCACTCTGGAAACACCATATATTTT
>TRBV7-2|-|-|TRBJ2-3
CASSLAQGPRNTQYF
TGTGCCAGCAGCTTAGCTCAGGGACCGCGCAATACGCAGTATTTT
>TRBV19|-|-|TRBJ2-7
CASSSRPDGSYEQYF
TGTGCCAGTAGTTCAAGACCGGACGGCTCCTACGAGCAGTACTTC
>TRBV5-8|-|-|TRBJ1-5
CASSFFSGGSSQPQHF
TGTGCCAGCAGCTTCTTTTCGGGGGGATCAAGTCAGCCCCAGCATTTT
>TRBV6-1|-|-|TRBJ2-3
CASSEWGGRADTQYF
TGTGCCAGCAGTGAATGGGGGGGGCGGGCAGATACGCAGTATTTT
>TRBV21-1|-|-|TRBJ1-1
CASSNLREPMNTEAFF
TGTGCCAGCAGCAACCTCAGGGAACCCATGAACACTGAAGCTTTCTTT
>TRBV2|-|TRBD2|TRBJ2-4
CASSGGTSGGSAKNIQYF
TGTGCCAGCTCGGGAGGGACTAGCGGGGGGTCAGCCAAAAACATTCAGTACTTC
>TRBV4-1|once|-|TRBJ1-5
CASSQVWGGSNQPQHF
TGCGCCAGCAGCCAAGTCTGGGGTGGAAGCAATCAGCCCCAGCATTTT
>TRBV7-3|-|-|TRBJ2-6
CASSLVQSGANVLTF
TGTGCCAGCAGCTTAGTCCAGTCTGGGGCCAACGTCCTGACTTTC
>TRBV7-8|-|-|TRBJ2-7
CASSLALTQLEQYF
TGTGCCAGCAGCTTAGCACTCACCCAACTCGAGCAGTACTTC
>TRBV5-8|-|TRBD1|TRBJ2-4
CASSLGTGQGLWAKNIQYF
TGTGCCAGCAGCTTGGGCACGGGACAGGGATTGTGGGCCAAAAACATTCAGTACTTC
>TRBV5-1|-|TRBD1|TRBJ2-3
CASSKRTGEADTQYF
TGCGCCAGCAGCAAACGGACAGGGGAGGCAGATACGCAGTATTTT
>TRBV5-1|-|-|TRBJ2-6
CASSLSGSGANVLTF
TGCGCCAGCAGCTTGTCGGGCTCTGGGGCCAACGTCCTGACTTTC
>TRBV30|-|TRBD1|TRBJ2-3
CAWKRGQRTDTQYF
TGTGCCTGGAAAAGGGGACAGCGCACAGATACGCAGTATTTT
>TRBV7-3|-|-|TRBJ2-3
CASSSDPGDTQYF
TGTGCCAGCAGCTCCGACCCCGGGGATACGCAGTATTTT
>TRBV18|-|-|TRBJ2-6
CASSPSGFQGANVLTF
TGTGCCAGCTCACCATCAGGGTTCCAAGGGGCCAACGTCCTGACTTTC
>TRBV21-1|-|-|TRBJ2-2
CASSKARQGLAGELFF
TGTGCCAGCAGCAAAGCGCGACAGGGTCTCGCCGGGGAGCTGTTTTTT